The clone carrying this TCR beta chain occurred many times. These data belong to a study of CD8+CD57+ T cells in acquired aplastic anemia. CDR3 and TCR beta VDJ profiling relied on a genomic DNA template. One entry per CDR3 protein, called by TCRdb with MiXCR from the reads. The sample contains 150,000 to 200,000 distinct CDR3 sequences, about 60% of which appear only once. The V end was cut by 0 bases, the J end by 7 bases, with 12 bases between. The CDR3 is 15 residues long. Looked up from germline, CDR1 is MGHRA and CDR2 is YSYEKL. This chain connects TRBV4-1 to TRBJ2-2, with D perhaps TRBD1 (6 bases). The specimen was sorted CD4+, CD8+, or CD8+CD57+ T cells (not recorded which) from PBMCs. This receptor was obtained from a human donor in good health. CDR3 nucleotide sequence: TGCGCCAGCAGCCAAGAGCACAGGGTAAACGGGGAGCTGTTTTTT. Translated: CASSQEHRVNGELFF.